This T cell receptor beta chain appears in the sequencing data of a study of beta chain features in type 1 diabetes. Background on the study: Patients were similar to healthy donors in age and gender (as well as in cell yields).

Remarks on this clone: The target antigen is unknown.

Study-wide points: Possible PCR preference for shorter templates applied equally to patients and controls.

In total, each donor contributed a single heparinised blood draw that averaged around 110 mL. CD4+ naive, central memory, regulatory and stem cell-like memory cells were sorted via CD45RO/CCR7/CD25/CD127/CD95/CD27. Expressed TCRB transcripts were sequenced after all isolated RNA was converted to cDNA. Assay used: immunoSEQ multiplex PCR; TCRdb lists only in-frame clones, some missing. The sample lists tens of thousands of clones, roughly 30% occurring once. This CDR3 comprises 12 residues. CDR1 and CDR2 (germline): KGHSH, LQKENI. J gave up 5 bases and V 2 bases, and 0 bases lay outside the gene matches.

Sample: stem cell memory CD4+ T cells from blood. This receptor was obtained from a woman aged 18-30 years in good health. V and J are TRBV18 and TRBJ2-7; 7 bases fit TRBD1. Here the CDR3 reads CASSPDRDEQYF. The CDR3 bases are TGTGCCAGCTCACCAGACAGGGACGAGCAGTACTTC.